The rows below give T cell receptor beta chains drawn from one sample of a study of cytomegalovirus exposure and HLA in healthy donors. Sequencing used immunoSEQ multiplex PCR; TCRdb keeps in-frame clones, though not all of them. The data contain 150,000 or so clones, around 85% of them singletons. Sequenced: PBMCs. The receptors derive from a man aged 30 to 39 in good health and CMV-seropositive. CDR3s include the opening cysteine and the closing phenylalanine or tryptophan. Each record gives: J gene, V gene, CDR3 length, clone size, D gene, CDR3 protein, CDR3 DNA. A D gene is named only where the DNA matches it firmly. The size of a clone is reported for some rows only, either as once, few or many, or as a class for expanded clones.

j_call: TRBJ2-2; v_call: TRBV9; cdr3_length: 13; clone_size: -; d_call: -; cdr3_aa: CASRPGGTGELFF; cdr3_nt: TGTGCCAGCAGGCCCGGGGGCACCGGGGAGCTGTTTTTT
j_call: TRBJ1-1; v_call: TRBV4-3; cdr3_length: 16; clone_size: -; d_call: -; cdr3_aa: CASSQDGHNQNTEAFF; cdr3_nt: TGCGCCAGCAGCCAAGATGGACACAATCAGAACACTGAAGCTTTCTTT
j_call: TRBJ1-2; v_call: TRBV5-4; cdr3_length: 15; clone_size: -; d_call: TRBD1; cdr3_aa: CASSLKDRGNYGYTF; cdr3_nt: TGTGCCAGCAGCTTAAAAGACAGGGGGAACTATGGCTACACCTTC
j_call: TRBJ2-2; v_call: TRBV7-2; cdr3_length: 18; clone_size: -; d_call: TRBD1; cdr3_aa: CASSLALDRGRNTGELFF; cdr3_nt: TGTGCCAGCAGCTTAGCCCTGGACAGGGGCAGGAACACCGGGGAGCTGTTTTTT
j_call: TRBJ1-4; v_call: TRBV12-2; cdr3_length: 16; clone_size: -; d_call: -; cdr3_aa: CASRPRPPQAGEKLFF; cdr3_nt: TGTGCAAGTCGCCCCAGACCCCCACAGGCTGGGGAAAAACTGTTTTTT
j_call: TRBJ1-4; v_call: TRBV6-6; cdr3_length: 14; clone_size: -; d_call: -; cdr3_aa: CASSLTGTNEKLFF; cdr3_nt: TGTGCCAGCAGCCTTACAGGGACTAATGAAAAACTGTTTTTT
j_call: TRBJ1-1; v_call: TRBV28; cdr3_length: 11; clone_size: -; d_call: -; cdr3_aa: CASSLGGEAFF; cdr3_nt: TGTGCCAGCAGTTTAGGAGGGGAAGCTTTCTTT
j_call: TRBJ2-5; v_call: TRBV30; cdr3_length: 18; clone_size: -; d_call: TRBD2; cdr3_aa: CAWRDGPLSGLAQETQYF; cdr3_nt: TGTGCCTGGAGGGATGGCCCTCTGTCGGGACTAGCCCAAGAGACCCAGTACTTC
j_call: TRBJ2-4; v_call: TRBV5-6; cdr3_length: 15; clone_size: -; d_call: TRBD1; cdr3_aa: CASSFPGQVKNIQYF; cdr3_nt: TGTGCCAGCAGCTTTCCGGGACAGGTAAAAAACATTCAGTACTTC
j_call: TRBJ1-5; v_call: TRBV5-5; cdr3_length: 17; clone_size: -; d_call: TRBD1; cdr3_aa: CASSLGTGTTPMKPQHF; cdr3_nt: TGTGCCAGCAGCTTAGGGACAGGGACGACCCCTATGAAGCCCCAGCATTTT
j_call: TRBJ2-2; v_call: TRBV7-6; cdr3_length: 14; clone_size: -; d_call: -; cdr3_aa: CASGRGANTGELFF; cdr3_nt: TGTGCCAGCGGCCGCGGCGCGAACACCGGGGAGCTGTTTTTT
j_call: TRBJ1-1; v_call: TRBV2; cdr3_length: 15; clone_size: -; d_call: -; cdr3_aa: CASSAQARQNTEAFF; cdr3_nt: TGTGCCAGCAGTGCACAGGCACGTCAGAACACTGAAGCTTTCTTT
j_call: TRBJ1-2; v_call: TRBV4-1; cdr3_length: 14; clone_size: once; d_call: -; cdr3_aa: CASRDTETNYGYTF; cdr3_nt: TGCGCCAGCAGAGATACAGAAACTAACTATGGCTACACCTTC
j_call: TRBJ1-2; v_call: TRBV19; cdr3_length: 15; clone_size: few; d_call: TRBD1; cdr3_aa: CASTPVGQRIYGYTF; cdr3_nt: TGTGCCAGTACCCCCGTGGGACAGAGAATCTATGGCTACACCTTC
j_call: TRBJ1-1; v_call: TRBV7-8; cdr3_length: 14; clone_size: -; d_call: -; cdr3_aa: CASSSSLGGGEAFF; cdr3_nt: TGTGCCAGCAGCTCAAGCCTGGGGGGGGGCGAAGCTTTCTTT
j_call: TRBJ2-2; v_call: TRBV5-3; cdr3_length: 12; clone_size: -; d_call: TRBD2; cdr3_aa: CAIPGGPGELFF; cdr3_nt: TGTGCCATCCCGGGGGGGCCCGGGGAGCTGTTTTTT
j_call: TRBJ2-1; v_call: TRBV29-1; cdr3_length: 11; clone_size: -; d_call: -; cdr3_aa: CSVDGGSEQFF; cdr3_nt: TGCAGCGTAGACGGCGGGTCTGAGCAGTTCTTC
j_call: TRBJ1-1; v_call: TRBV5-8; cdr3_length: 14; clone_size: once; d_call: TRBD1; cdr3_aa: CASSLEGQLMKAFF; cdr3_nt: TGTGCCAGCAGCTTGGAGGGACAGTTGATGAAAGCTTTCTTT
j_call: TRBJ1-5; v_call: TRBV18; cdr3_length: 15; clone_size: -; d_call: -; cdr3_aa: CASSPDRSPYQPQHF; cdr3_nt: TGTGCCAGCTCACCCGACAGATCCCCCTATCAGCCCCAGCATTTT
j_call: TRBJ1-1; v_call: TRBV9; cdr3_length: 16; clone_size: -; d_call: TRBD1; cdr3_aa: CASSALARTGGTEAFF; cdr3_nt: TGTGCCAGCAGCGCACTAGCGAGGACAGGGGGCACTGAAGCTTTCTTT
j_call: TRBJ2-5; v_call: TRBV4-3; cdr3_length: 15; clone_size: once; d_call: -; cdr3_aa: CASSQGAAAQETQYF; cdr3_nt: TGCGCCAGCAGCCAAGGGGCAGCAGCCCAAGAGACCCAGTACTTC
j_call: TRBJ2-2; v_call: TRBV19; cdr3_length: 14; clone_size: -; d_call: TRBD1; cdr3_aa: CASAGTGAAGELFF; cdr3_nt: TGTGCCAGTGCCGGGACAGGGGCAGCCGGGGAGCTGTTTTTT
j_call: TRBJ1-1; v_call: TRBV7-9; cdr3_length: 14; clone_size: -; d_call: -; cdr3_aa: CASSQATPNTEAFF; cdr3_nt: TGTGCCAGCAGCCAAGCTACCCCGAACACTGAAGCTTTCTTT
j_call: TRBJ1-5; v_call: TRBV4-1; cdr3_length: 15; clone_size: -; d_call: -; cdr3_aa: CASSQGLTAYQPQHF; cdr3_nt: TGCGCCAGCAGCCAAGGGTTAACAGCTTATCAGCCCCAGCATTTT
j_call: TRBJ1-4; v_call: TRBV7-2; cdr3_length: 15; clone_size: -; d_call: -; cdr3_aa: CASSLSASRVEKLFF; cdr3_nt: TGTGCCAGCAGCTTATCGGCCTCTCGGGTTGAAAAACTGTTTTTT
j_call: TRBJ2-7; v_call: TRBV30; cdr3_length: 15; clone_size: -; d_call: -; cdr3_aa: CAWSYRTRDSYEQYF; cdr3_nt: TGTGCCTGGAGTTACAGGACAAGGGATTCCTACGAGCAGTACTTC
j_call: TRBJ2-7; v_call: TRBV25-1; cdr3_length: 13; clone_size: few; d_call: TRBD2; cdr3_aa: CASSEWEGKEQYF; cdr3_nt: TGTGCCAGCAGTGAATGGGAGGGGAAAGAGCAGTACTTC
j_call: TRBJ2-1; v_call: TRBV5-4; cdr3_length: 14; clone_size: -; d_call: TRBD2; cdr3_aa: CASSQLAANNEQFF; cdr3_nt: TGTGCCAGCAGCCAACTAGCGGCTAACAATGAGCAGTTCTTC
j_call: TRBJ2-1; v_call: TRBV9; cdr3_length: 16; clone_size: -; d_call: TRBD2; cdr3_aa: CASSLLQRGGVDEQFF; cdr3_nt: TGTGCCAGCAGCCTTCTTCAGCGGGGGGGCGTCGATGAGCAGTTCTTC
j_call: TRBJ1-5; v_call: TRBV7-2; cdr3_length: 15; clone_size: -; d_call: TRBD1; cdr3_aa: CASSLDTGGNQPQHF; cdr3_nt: TGTGCCAGCAGCTTAGATACAGGGGGCAATCAGCCCCAGCATTTT
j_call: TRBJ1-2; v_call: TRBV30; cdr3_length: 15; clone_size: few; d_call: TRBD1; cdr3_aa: CAWSFLGTGGYGYTF; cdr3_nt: TGTGCCTGGAGCTTTTTGGGCACAGGGGGCTATGGCTACACCTTC
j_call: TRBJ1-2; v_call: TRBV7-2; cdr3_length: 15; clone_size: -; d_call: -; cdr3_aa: CASSVLFSGFYGYTF; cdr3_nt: TGTGCCAGCAGCGTCCTTTTCTCGGGTTTCTATGGCTACACCTTC
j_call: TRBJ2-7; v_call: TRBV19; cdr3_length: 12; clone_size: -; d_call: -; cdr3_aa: CASRQGRNEQYF; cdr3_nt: TGTGCCAGTAGACAGGGGAGGAACGAGCAGTACTTC
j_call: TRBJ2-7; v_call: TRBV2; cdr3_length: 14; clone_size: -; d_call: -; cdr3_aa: CASSASRGGYEQYF; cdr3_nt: TGTGCCAGCAGCGCATCCCGAGGGGGCTACGAGCAGTACTTC
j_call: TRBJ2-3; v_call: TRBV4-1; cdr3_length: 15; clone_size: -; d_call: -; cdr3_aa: CASSQDQRGTDTQYF; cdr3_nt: TGCGCCAGCAGCCAAGATCAGAGGGGCACAGATACGCAGTATTTT
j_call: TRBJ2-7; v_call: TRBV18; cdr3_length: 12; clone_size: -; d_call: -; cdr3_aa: CASSSSSYEQYF; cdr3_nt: TGTGCCAGCTCATCGAGCTCCTACGAGCAGTACTTC
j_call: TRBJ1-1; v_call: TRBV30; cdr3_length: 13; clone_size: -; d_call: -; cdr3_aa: CAWSSRLYTEAFF; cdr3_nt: TGTGCCTGGAGTAGCAGGTTGTACACTGAAGCTTTCTTT
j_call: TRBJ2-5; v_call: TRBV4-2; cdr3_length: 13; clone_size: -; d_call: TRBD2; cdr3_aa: CASSQEARGAQYF; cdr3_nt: TGTGCCAGCAGCCAAGAAGCCCGGGGGGCCCAGTACTTC
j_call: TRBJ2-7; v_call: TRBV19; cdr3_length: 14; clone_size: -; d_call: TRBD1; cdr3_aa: CASSIGTGLYEQYF; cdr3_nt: TGTGCCAGTAGTATCGGGACAGGGCTGTACGAGCAGTACTTC
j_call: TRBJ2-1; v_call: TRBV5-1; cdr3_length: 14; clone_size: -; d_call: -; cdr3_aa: CASSLSFSDNEQFF; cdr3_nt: TGCGCCAGCAGCTTGTCGTTTTCCGACAATGAGCAGTTCTTC
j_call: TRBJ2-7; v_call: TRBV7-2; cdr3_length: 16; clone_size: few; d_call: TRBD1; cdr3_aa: CASSSPGQGVSYEQYF; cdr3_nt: TGTGCCAGCAGCTCACCGGGACAGGGGGTCTCCTACGAGCAGTACTTC
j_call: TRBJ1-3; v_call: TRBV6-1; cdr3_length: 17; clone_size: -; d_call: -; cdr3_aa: CASSEVLGGGGGNTIYF; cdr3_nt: TGTGCCAGCAGTGAAGTACTAGGCGGGGGGGGAGGAAACACCATATATTTT
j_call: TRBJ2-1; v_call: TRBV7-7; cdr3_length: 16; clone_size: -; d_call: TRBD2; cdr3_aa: CASSISPGSGANEQFF; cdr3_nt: TGTGCTAGCAGCATATCTCCGGGTAGCGGGGCCAATGAGCAGTTCTTC
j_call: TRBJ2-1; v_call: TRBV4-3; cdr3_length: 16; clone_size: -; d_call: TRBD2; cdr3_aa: CASSQDESGGHNEQFF; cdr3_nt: TGCGCCAGCAGCCAAGATGAGAGCGGGGGCCACAATGAGCAGTTCTTC
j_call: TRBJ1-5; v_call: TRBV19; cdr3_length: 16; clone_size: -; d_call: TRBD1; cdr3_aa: CASSNDRGIGNQPQHF; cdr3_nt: TGTGCCAGTAGTAATGACAGGGGTATAGGCAATCAGCCCCAGCATTTT
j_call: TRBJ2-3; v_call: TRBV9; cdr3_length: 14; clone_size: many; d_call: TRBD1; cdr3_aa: CASSVQGQGGTQYF; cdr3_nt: TGTGCCAGCAGCGTACAGGGACAGGGGGGCACGCAGTATTTT
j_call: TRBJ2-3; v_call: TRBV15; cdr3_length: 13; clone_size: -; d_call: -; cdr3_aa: CATSRDRADTQYF; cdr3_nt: TGTGCCACCAGCAGAGACAGGGCAGATACGCAGTATTTT
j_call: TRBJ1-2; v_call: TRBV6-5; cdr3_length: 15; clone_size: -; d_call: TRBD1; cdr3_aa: CASSYSGTGNLGYTF; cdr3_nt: TGTGCCAGCAGTTACTCAGGGACAGGGAACTTAGGCTACACCTTC
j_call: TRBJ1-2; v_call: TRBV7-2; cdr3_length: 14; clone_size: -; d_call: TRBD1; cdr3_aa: CASSLTGGDYGYTF; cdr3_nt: TGTGCCAGCAGCTTGACAGGGGGGGACTATGGCTACACCTTC